The 9 T cell receptor beta chains below were found in one sample sequenced in a study of CD8 T cells in ankylosing spondylitis (dated by TCRdb to about 2017). Library preparation employed 5' RACE. Sequencer: Illumina HiSeq 2500. TCRdb reprocessing: public reads trimmed at Q25 with fastp, clones called with MiXCR, in-frame beta chains kept. Each entry merges the rows of one CDR3 protein and shows their most common DNA and genes. The sample data list over 400,000 distinct CDR3 sequences, and roughly 26% of these were observed just once. The ten largest clones add up to over 0.8% of the sample. Study-wide conclusions, independent of this receptor: Blood from ankylosing spondylitis patients appeared to be characterized by a TCR beta motif composed of several highly homologous amino acid variants.

No antigen is known for these receptors. The sequenced sample consisted of blood, either unsorted or a sorted T cell fraction (not recorded which). The receptors derive from a male donor with ankylosing spondylitis.

This clonotype was picked up a small number of times. J is TRBJ1-1 and V is TRBV9, with a possible D match to TRBD1 (6 bases). Germline V gene data show CDR1 as SGDLS and CDR2 as YYNGEE. The V end was cut by 6 bases, the J end by 0 bases, with 12 bases between. The CDR3 sequence is 14 residues long. CDR3 nucleotides: TGTGCCAGCAAGCGGGGGCTGATGAACACTGAAGCTTTCTTT. Residues: CASKRGLMNTEAFF.

The chain links TRBV24-1 to TRBJ2-3, with 9 nucleotides matching TRBD1. The V and J ends lost 1 base and 3 bases, in that order; junction bases with no gene match: 1. The CDR3 totals 15 residues. Germline V gene sequence: CDR1 KGHDR, CDR2 SFDVKD. In DNA form, the CDR3 reads TGTGCCACCAGTGATTTCGGGACAGGGACAGATACGCAGTATTTT. This sequence encodes CATSDFGTGTDTQYF.

J is TRBJ2-1 and V is TRBV14; 8 bases line up with TRBD2. Germline V lookup: CDR1 SGHDN, CDR2 FVKESK. The CDR3 spans 14 residues. V lost 4 bases and J lost 9; bases outside the gene matches: 8. CDR3 nucleotides: TGTGCCAGCAGCCGGGGACTAGAGGAGGGTGAGCAGTTCTTC. This sequence encodes CASSRGLEEGEQFF.

This clonotype was recorded a few times. The V gene is TRBV12-3 or TRBV12-4, the J gene TRBJ1-5; 9 bases line up with TRBD1. The V gene end was trimmed by 3 bases and the J gene end by 2 bases; junction bases not matched to a gene: 5. The CDR3 consists of 16 residues. The CDR3: CASSFSTGGGNQPQHF. CDR3 bases: TGTGCCAGCAGTTTCTCGACAGGGGGAGGCAATCAGCCCCAGCATTTT.

The chain links TRBV18 to TRBJ1-1; D uncertain. This CDR3 comprises 16 residues. Between the trimmed V and J ends, which lost 3 bases and 0 bases, there was a span of 14 bases. Germline V lookup: CDR1 KGHSH, CDR2 LQKENI. The CDR3 coding sequence is TGTGCCAGCTCACCGTCAATGTGGGGAATGAACACTGAAGCTTTCTTT. This translates into CASSPSMWGMNTEAFF.

The chain carries TRBV5-1 and TRBJ2-1, with 11 bases identical to TRBD1. Trimming removed 0 bases from V and 3 bases from J; junction bases left unmatched: 2. Per germline, CDR1 SGHRS and CDR2 YFSETQ. The CDR3 totals 16 residues. In DNA, the CDR3 is TGCGCCAGCAGCTTGGCCGGGACAGGGGGCTACAATGAGCAGTTCTTC. Amino acids: CASSLAGTGGYNEQFF. Together with reference TRBV5-1 and TRBJ2-1, the CDR3 gives the full variable domain: KAGVTQTPRYLIKTRGQQVTLSCSPISGHRSVSWYQQTPGQGLQFLFEYFSETQRNKGNFPGRFSGRQFSNSRSEMNVSTLELGDSALYLCASSLAGTGGYNEQFFGPGTRLTVL.

This clonotype was observed a few times. The rearrangement links TRBV20-1 to TRBJ2-7; TRBD2 matches at 10 bases. V was clipped by 5 bases and J by 2 bases; unmatched bases: 6. Germline values: CDR1 DFQATT, CDR2 SNEGSKA (reference sequence). This CDR3 spans 14 amino acids. CDR3 nucleotide sequence: TGCAGTGCTCCCCAGCTAGCGGGAGCCTACGAGCAGTACTTC. Protein product: CSAPQLAGAYEQYF.

The J gene is TRBJ1-4, the V gene TRBV7-9; no firm D call. The CDR3 length is 11 residues. Per germline, CDR1 SEHNR and CDR2 FQNEAQ (reference sequence). V lost 10 bases, J lost 7 bases, and 10 bases lay in between. The CDR3 here is CAILGGEKLFF. CDR3 nucleotide sequence: TGTGCCATCCTTGGCGGTGAAAAACTGTTTTTT.

This clonotype appeared many times. This chain connects TRBV5-1 to TRBJ2-2, with 10 bases aligning to TRBD1. V trimming: 4 bases; J trimming: 1 base; junction bases outside the gene matches: 4. From germline, CDR1 is SGHRS and CDR2 YFSETQ. CDR3 length equals 16 residues. CDR3 nucleotide sequence: TGCGCCAGCAGCCGACAGGGGGCTGGGAACACCGGGGAGCTGTTTTTT. Translation: CASSRQGAGNTGELFF.